The 20 T cell receptor beta chains in this list originate from one sample, sequenced in a study of CD8 T cells in ankylosing spondylitis. MiXCR, applied by TCRdb to the 5' RACE reads, yields one record per CDR3 protein. This sample yields approximately 250,000 distinct CDR3 sequences, of which roughly 32% are seen a single time; about 4.2% belongs to the top ten. The sample was blood, either unsorted or a sorted T cell fraction (not recorded which). The source is a male donor with ankylosing spondylitis or in good health (not recorded which).

The rearrangement links TRBV18 to TRBJ1-2; D gene unclear. Trimming left V 8 bases short and J 4 bases short, with 17 bases between. Germline V gene data show CDR1 as KGHSH and CDR2 as LQKENI. The CDR3 is made up of 14 amino acids. The CDR3 DNA reads TGTGCCAGCCGTGAATCTGGGTATAGCTATGGCTACACCTTC. This gives the protein CASRESGYSYGYTF.

This clonotype occurred a few times. This chain's CDR3 is CATRQVTSGNTIYF. The DNA for the CDR3 is TGTGCCACCAGACAGGTTACCTCTGGAAACACCATATATTTT. The V call is TRBV7-8, the J call TRBJ1-3, with a weak D call TRBD1 (6 bases). The germline V gene has CDR1 SGHVS and CDR2 FQNEAQ. The CDR3 has 14 amino acids. With 10 bases removed from V and 0 bases from J, the gap between germline ends came to 13 bases.

This clonotype occurred a few times. This chain uses TRBV6-1 with TRBJ2-4; 7 nucleotides align to TRBD1. The germline CDR1 and CDR2 sequences are MNHNS and SASEGT. The trim removed 6 bases at V and 2 bases at J, leaving 10 bases unmatched. The CDR3 is 16 amino acids. Written as DNA, the CDR3 is TGTGCCAGCAGCAAAGAAGGGGGCGGTTCCAAAAACATTCAGTACTTC. Protein sequence: CASSKEGGGSKNIQYF.

The rearrangement joins TRBV20-1 to TRBJ1-1; a possible D gene is TRBD1 (6 bases). Trimming left V 6 bases short and J 0 bases short, with 17 bases between. The CDR3 consists of 15 residues. From germline, CDR1 is DFQATT and CDR2 SNEGSKA (reference sequence). The CDR3 DNA sequence: TGCAGTGCCCCAGGGGTTTCTTTCATGAACACTGAAGCTTTCTTT. It encodes CSAPGVSFMNTEAFF.

The chain links TRBV5-6 to TRBJ2-5; no reliable D call. V lost 4 bases and J 5 bases, leaving 9 bases between the germline ends. The CDR3 has 12 residues. Germline V gene sequence: CDR1 SGHDT, CDR2 YYEEEE. CDR3 protein: CASSDDWETQYF. CDR3 coding DNA: TGTGCCAGCAGCGACGACTGGGAGACCCAGTACTTC.

This clonotype was recorded many times. The V call is TRBV6-4, the J call TRBJ2-3; 8 nucleotides agree with TRBD2. Germline assignment: CDR1 MRHNA and CDR2 SNTAGT. V was clipped by 6 bases and J by 2 bases; unmatched bases: 10. This CDR3 has 16 residues. The CDR3 nucleotides are TGTGCCAGCAGCCTTAGCGGGAACACTCACACAGATACGCAGTATTTT. This codes for CASSLSGNTHTDTQYF.

The CDR3 DNA sequence: TGTGCCAGCAAGGGACTAGCGGGGGACACAGATACGCAGTATTTT. Translating it yields CASKGLAGDTDTQYF. V gene TRBV12-3 or TRBV12-4 combines with J gene TRBJ2-3; 14 bases align to TRBD2. V lost 7 bases, J lost 2 bases, and 2 bases stayed unmatched. CDR3 size: 15 residues.

The chain uses TRBV5-1 and TRBJ2-1; TRBD2 aligns across 8 bases. Per germline, CDR1 SGHRS and CDR2 YFSETQ. This CDR3 region has 16 residues. The J segment lost 0 bases and the V segment lost 0 bases, leaving 2 bases of the junction unmatched. The CDR3 DNA is TGCGCCAGCAGCTTGGTCAGCGGGAGCTCCTACAATGAGCAGTTCTTC. It encodes CASSLVSGSSYNEQFF. Filled out from reference TRBV5-1 and TRBJ2-1, the complete variable domain reads KAGVTQTPRYLIKTRGQQVTLSCSPISGHRSVSWYQQTPGQGLQFLFEYFSETQRNKGNFPGRFSGRQFSNSRSEMNVSTLELGDSALYLCASSLVSGSSYNEQFFGPGTRLTVL.

The sample holds a few counts of this clonotype. The chain carries TRBV10-1 and TRBJ2-1; possibly TRBD2 for D (6 bases). Germline lookup yields CDR1 WNHNN and CDR2 SYGVQD (reference sequence). The CDR3 runs to 15 residues. The germline V and J ends were trimmed by 1 base and 2 bases, with 9 bases remaining between them. CDR3 protein: CASSEWRVAYNEQFF. In DNA form, the CDR3 reads TGCGCCAGCAGTGAGTGGAGGGTCGCCTACAATGAGCAGTTCTTC.

This clonotype was picked up a small number of times. This chain uses TRBV20-1 with TRBJ2-5; D might be TRBD1 (7 bases). V was trimmed by 7 bases and J by 1 base, leaving 19 bases between them. Germline loops: CDR1 DFQATT, CDR2 SNEGSKA (reference sequence). CDR3 length: 15 residues. The CDR3 loop is CSVNFRQGGQETQYF. The CDR3 DNA follows: TGCAGTGTAAATTTCCGGCAGGGGGGCCAAGAGACCCAGTACTTC.

This rearrangement joins TRBV4-2 to TRBJ2-3, with D possibly called TRBD1 or TRBD2 (5 bases each). The CDR3 contains 15 residues. Trimming left V 0 bases short and J 5 bases short, with 12 bases between. Germline values: CDR1 LGHNA, CDR2 YNFKEQ. In nucleotides, the CDR3 is TGTGCCAGCAGCCAAGAGAAGGTGGGGGAAGATACGCAGTATTTT. It encodes CASSQEKVGEDTQYF.

The CDR3 DNA reads TGCAGTGCTCAGACAGGGGTGGGGCAGCCCCAGCATTTT. Amino acid sequence: CSAQTGVGQPQHF. The genes are TRBV20-1 and TRBJ1-5; 8 bases are a match to TRBD1. Trimming at V came to 5 bases and at J to 7 bases, leaving 7 bases not matched to a gene. The germline V gene encodes CDR1 DFQATT and CDR2 SNEGSKA (reference sequence). The CDR3 has 13 amino acids.

The rearrangement uses TRBV11-2 and TRBJ2-7; D gene unclear. Trimming took 2 bases from V and 4 from J, leaving 9 bases between them. Germline assignment: CDR1 SGHAT and CDR2 FQNNGV. This CDR3 has 13 amino acids. Written as DNA, the CDR3 is TGTGCCAGCAGCTTATTGATGGCTTACGAGCAGTACTTC. It specifies CASSLLMAYEQYF.

J is TRBJ2-3 and V is TRBV5-1, with unresolved D. The CDR3 runs to 14 residues. Trimming removed 0 bases from V and 1 base from J, with 6 bases in between. In germline, CDR1 is SGHRS, CDR2 YFSETQ. CDR3 bases: TGCGCCAGCAGCTTGGCCTTGGGCACAGATACGCAGTATTTT. It specifies CASSLALGTDTQYF. The variable domain in full, completed from reference TRBV5-1 and TRBJ2-3, reads KAGVTQTPRYLIKTRGQQVTLSCSPISGHRSVSWYQQTPGQGLQFLFEYFSETQRNKGNFPGRFSGRQFSNSRSEMNVSTLELGDSALYLCASSLALGTDTQYFGPGTRLTVL.

This chain uses TRBV5-1 with TRBJ2-1; perhaps TRBD1 as D (6 bases). Trimming pared 1 base from V and 7 bases from J, leaving 12 bases between. CDR3 size: 14 residues. Germline lookup yields CDR1 SGHRS and CDR2 YFSETQ. The CDR3 loop reads CASSLTGYKNEQFF. CDR3 coding DNA: TGCGCCAGCAGCTTGACAGGGTACAAAAATGAGCAGTTCTTC.

In its sample, this clonotype was seen a few times. The chain couples TRBV20-1 to TRBJ2-7, with TRBD2 identical over 10 bases. Losses at the gene ends were 6 bases for V and 4 bases for J; bases not matched to a gene: 9. The germline V gene encodes CDR1 DFQATT and CDR2 SNEGSKA (reference sequence). The CDR3 is 14 amino acids. DNA of the CDR3: TGCAGTGCCAAATCAGCGGGGGGGCTTTACGAGCAGTACTTC. Its translation: CSAKSAGGLYEQYF.

V and J are TRBV20-1 and TRBJ2-1, with 10 nucleotides matching TRBD1. CDR1 DFQATT and CDR2 SNEGSKA come from the germline V gene (reference sequence). This CDR3 is 14 amino acids long. V lost 4 bases, J lost 6 bases, and 6 bases stayed unmatched. CDR3 protein: CSATGTGALNEQFF. CDR3 DNA sequence: TGCAGTGCTACCGGGACAGGGGCCCTCAATGAGCAGTTCTTC.

This clonotype has only one observation. The chain uses TRBV20-1 and TRBJ2-5; 12 positions match TRBD1. From germline, CDR1 is DFQATT and CDR2 SNEGSKA (reference sequence). There are 14 residues in the CDR3. The trim removed 3 bases at V and 5 bases at J, leaving 4 bases unmatched. Here the CDR3 reads CSASGTGGEETQYF. CDR3 sequence (DNA): TGCAGTGCTAGCGGGACAGGGGGCGAGGAGACCCAGTACTTC.

This clonotype was recorded only once. V is TRBV2 and J is TRBJ2-7; TRBD1 aligns across 7 bases. Losses at the gene ends were 7 bases for V and 0 bases for J; bases not matched to a gene: 9. Germline V gene lookup returns CDR1 SNHLY and CDR2 FYNNEI. This CDR3 has 15 residues. The CDR3 protein is CASKALQGFSYEQYF. The CDR3 DNA reads TGTGCCAGCAAAGCGTTACAGGGGTTCTCCTACGAGCAGTACTTC.

This clonotype was observed a few times. The rearrangement uses TRBV20-1 and TRBJ1-2; D gene uncertain. V gave up 0 bases and J gave up 4 bases, with 9 bases separating them. CDR1 is DFQATT, CDR2 SNEGSKA, per germline (reference sequence). The CDR3 runs to 13 residues. Here the CDR3 DNA reads TGCAGTGCTAGAGACAGTCTCGCCTATGGCTACACCTTC. Protein sequence: CSARDSLAYGYTF.